Below, 23 T cell receptor beta chains from the same sample are listed, as sequenced in a study of cytomegalovirus exposure and HLA in healthy donors. The PCR used 60 Vbeta and 13 Jbeta primers. Assay: immunoSEQ multiplex PCR; the TCRdb copy retains only in-frame clones and omits some. This sample has roughly 200,000 clones, with approximately 82% found just once. The sequencing input was PBMCs. These receptors were collected from a woman aged 40 to 50 in good health and CMV-seronegative.

The gene calls are TRBV7-6 and TRBJ2-5, with 7 bases that match TRBD2. Germline CDR1 SGHVS, CDR2 FNYEAQ. Germline trimming cut 7 bases from V and 1 base from J; bases unmatched to any gene: 9. This CDR3 has 15 residues. The CDR3 spells CASTWDYRLQETQYF. Written as DNA, the CDR3 is TGTGCCAGCACCTGGGACTACCGCCTCCAAGAGACCCAGTACTTC.

The chain uses TRBV6-5 and TRBJ1-5, with D possibly TRBD1 on 6 matching bases. V was clipped by 2 bases and J by 10 bases, with 15 bases between them. The CDR3 covers 14 residues. Germline V lookup: CDR1 MNHEY, CDR2 SVGAGI. The CDR3 here is CASSYKDSAGPQHF. The CDR3 DNA reads TGTGCCAGCAGTTACAAGGACAGTGCGGGTCCCCAGCATTTT.

This rearrangement joins TRBV2 to TRBJ1-3, with D perhaps matching TRBD1 (6 bases). The CDR3 runs to 15 residues. Trimming left V 3 bases short and J 3 bases short, with 12 bases between. Germline CDR1 reads SNHLY; CDR2 reads FYNNEI. The CDR3 here is CASSETRGIGNTIYF. Here the CDR3 DNA reads TGTGCCAGCAGTGAGACAAGGGGGATTGGAAACACCATATATTTT.

The chain uses TRBV5-4 and TRBJ2-2; TRBD1 agrees at 11 bases. CDR1 and CDR2 from the germline V gene are SGHNT and YYREEE (reference sequence). This CDR3 spans 16 amino acids. After removal of 3 bases from V and 4 bases from J, the junction contained 5 bases not matched to a gene. For the CDR3, the DNA is TGTGCCAGCAGCTCAGGGACAGGGGGTGGCACCGGGGAGCTGTTTTTT. This codes for CASSSGTGGGTGELFF.

V is TRBV9 and J is TRBJ2-5; 9 positions match TRBD2. The end of the DNA aligns better with TRBJ2-7, so the J call may be wrong. This CDR3 spans 14 amino acids. Per germline, CDR1 SGDLS and CDR2 YYNGEE. The CDR3 sequence: CASSAVGLANEQYF. CDR3 nucleotide sequence: TGTGCCAGCAGCGCCGTGGGACTAGCCAACGAGCAGTACTTC.

The chain uses TRBV5-4 and TRBJ1-3, with 7 positions matching TRBD1. Germline trimming cut 2 bases from V and 3 bases from J; bases unmatched to any gene: 11. Germline CDR1 is SGHNT and CDR2 is YYREEE (reference sequence). There are 17 residues in the CDR3. The CDR3 here is CASSFLPGQTLGNTIYF. The CDR3 DNA sequence: TGTGCCAGCAGCTTCCTCCCGGGACAGACTCTTGGAAACACCATATATTTT. The full variable domain, with the rest looked up from reference TRBV5-4 and TRBJ1-3, is ETGVTQSPTHLIKTRGQQVTLRCSSQSGHNTVSWYQQALGQGPQFIFQYYREEENGRGNFPPRFSGLQFPNYSSELNVNALELDDSALYLCASSFLPGQTLGNTIYFGEGSWLTVV.

Points on this clone: An end of the junction does not agree with germline; a read error may underlie this. Other DNA sequences in the sample encode the same CDR3. The chain links TRBV9 to TRBJ1-6; TRBD1 matches 7 bases. Germline CDR1 is SGDLS and CDR2 is YYNGEE. The CDR3 is made up of 14 amino acids. The CDR3 DNA is TGCGCCAGCAGCCCCATACAGGGGAATTCACCCCTCCACTTT. It is translated as CASSPIQGNSPLHF.

The V gene is TRBV30, the J gene TRBJ2-5, with 7 bases identical to TRBD2. V lost 4 bases, J lost 7 bases, and 9 bases stayed unmatched. The germline V gene has CDR1 GTSNPN and CDR2 SVGIG (reference sequence). The CDR3 totals 13 residues. This CDR3 is CAWTRTSSGTQYF. DNA of the CDR3: TGTGCCTGGACCCGGACTAGTTCCGGGACCCAGTACTTC.

The genes are TRBV2 and TRBJ2-3; TRBD2 matches at 9 bases. Germline loops: CDR1 SNHLY, CDR2 FYNNEI. The V gene end was trimmed by 3 bases and the J gene end by 4 bases; junction bases not matched to a gene: 5. The CDR3 length is 15 residues. The CDR3 region has the DNA TGTGCCAGCAGTGACCCGCGGGGGGGCCCAGATACGCAGTATTTT. Translating it yields CASSDPRGGPDTQYF.

This rearrangement joins TRBV6-9 to TRBJ2-7; D gene ambiguous. The CDR3 consists of 15 residues. Germline V gene sequence: CDR1 MNHGY, CDR2 SVAAGI. Trimming took off 4 bases at V and 3 bases at J, with 16 bases between the two ends. CDR3 bases: TGTGCCAGCAGTTCTATTGCCGGGTGCTACTACGAGCAGTACTTC. Its translation: CASSSIAGCYYEQYF.

This chain links TRBV4-1 with TRBJ2-1; 8 bases align to TRBD2. This CDR3 comprises 16 residues. The V gene's germline CDR1 is MGHRA and CDR2 YSYEKL. The junction had 3 bases not matched to a gene; V was cut back by 0 bases and J by 2 bases. The CDR3 bases are TGCGCCAGCAGCCAAGATCCCGGGGGGGCCTACAATGAGCAGTTCTTC. It encodes CASSQDPGGAYNEQFF.

This clone was recorded once. This chain uses TRBV5-8 with TRBJ1-5; TRBD1 matches 11 bases. Losses at the gene ends were 4 bases for V and 7 bases for J; bases not matched to a gene: 7. The CDR3 is made up of 15 amino acids. CDR1 and CDR2 from the germline V gene are SGHTS and YDEGEE. The CDR3 region has the DNA TGTGCCAGCAGCCCCGGGACAGGGGGGGACCAGCCCCAGCATTTT. Translating it yields CASSPGTGGDQPQHF.

This clone has a single count. V and J are TRBV19 and TRBJ1-5; 9 bases fit TRBD1. V shed 6 bases, J shed 3 bases, and the junction held 6 bases outside the gene matches. The CDR3 consists of 15 residues. Germline CDR1 LNHDA, CDR2 SQIVND (reference sequence). CDR3 bases: TGTGCCAGTAGACCGGGACAGGGATACAATCAGCCCCAGCATTTT. Protein: CASRPGQGYNQPQHF.

On this clone itself: Mismatch with germline at one junction end may stem from a read error. In nucleotides, the CDR3 is TGTGCCAGCAGCTTTACTAGCGGGGGGGCTACAGGTACGCAGTATTTT. This sequence encodes CASSFTSGGATGTQYF. The V and J genes are TRBV7-6 and TRBJ2-3, with 13 bases aligning to TRBD2. This CDR3 contains 16 residues. The germline gives CDR1 SGHVS, CDR2 FNYEAQ.

The gene calls are TRBV2 and TRBJ2-7; 9 positions match TRBD1. In germline, CDR1 is SNHLY, CDR2 FYNNEI. With V trimmed by 6 bases and J by 3 bases, 12 bases remained unmatched. The CDR3 sequence is 16 residues long. CDR3: CASSWDREGDDYEQYF. The CDR3 nucleotides read TGTGCCAGCAGCTGGGACAGGGAAGGGGACGACTACGAGCAGTACTTC.

V usage is TRBV30 and J usage is TRBJ2-2, with 12 bases matching TRBD1. Germline values: CDR1 GTSNPN, CDR2 SVGIG (reference sequence). The CDR3 has 15 residues. Trimming took 4 bases from V and 9 from J; bases not matched to a gene: 9. This CDR3 is CAWKQGQGAFWELFF. As DNA, the CDR3 is TGTGCCTGGAAACAGGGACAGGGGGCATTCTGGGAGCTGTTTTTT.

This chain connects TRBV7-9 to TRBJ1-4; possible D gene TRBD1, 6 bases. Trimming cost V 4 bases and J 7 bases, with 16 bases left between them. The CDR3 has 15 residues. Looked up from germline, CDR1 is SEHNR and CDR2 is FQNEAQ (reference sequence). Here the CDR3 reads CASSSVGGAGEKLFF. For the CDR3, the DNA is TGTGCCAGCAGCTCTGTTGGGGGGGCCGGTGAAAAACTGTTTTTT.

The chain is built from TRBV2 and TRBJ1-1; 8 bases are shared with TRBD1. V shed 7 bases and J 4 bases; nucleotides not matched to a gene: 11. The CDR3 contains 15 residues. Germline V gene lookup returns CDR1 SNHLY and CDR2 FYNNEI. In DNA form, the CDR3 reads TGTGCCAGCAACAACCATGACAGGGGTTCCACTGAAGCTTTCTTT. It translates to CASNNHDRGSTEAFF.

DNA for the CDR3: TGTGCCAGCAGCTCTTATCAGGGAATTGTAAACACCATATATTTT. Translation gives CASSSYQGIVNTIYF. The chain has TRBV11-3 and TRBJ1-3, with a tentative D call TRBD1 (5 bases). Looked up from germline, CDR1 is SGHNT and CDR2 is YENEEA. Trimming pared 4 bases from V and 6 bases from J, leaving 16 bases between. The length of the CDR3 is 15 residues. The complete variable domain, with remaining parts taken from reference TRBV11-3 and TRBJ1-3, reads EAGVVQSPRYKIIEKKQPVAFWCNPISGHNTLYWYLQNLGQGPELLIRYENEEAVDDSQLPKDRFSAERLKGVDSTLKIQPAELGDSAVYLCASSSYQGIVNTIYFGEGSWLTVV.

The chain couples TRBV7-8 to TRBJ1-2; 7 bases match TRBD1. The CDR3 is made up of 17 amino acids. The germline gives CDR1 SGHVS, CDR2 FQNEAQ. V was pared by 5 bases and J by 0 bases, with 12 bases of the junction left unmatched. The CDR3 nucleotides read TGTGCCAGCAGCCTCGGGACAGTGATTAATACTAACTATGGCTACACCTTC. Amino acids: CASSLGTVINTNYGYTF.

This clone was observed a handful of times. The chain is built from TRBV4-3 and TRBJ1-2; 9 bases agree with TRBD1. The CDR3 is 16 amino acids. The V segment lost 0 bases and the J segment 8 bases; nucleotides outside the gene matches: 10. Germline V gene data show CDR1 as LGHNA and CDR2 as YSLEER. The CDR3 coding sequence is TGCGCCAGCAGCCAAGAGACCCTGGACAGGGGAACGGGCTACACCTTC. Its translation: CASSQETLDRGTGYTF.

In its sample, this clone was seen many times. The chain links TRBV4-1 to TRBJ1-3; D gene ambiguous. V was trimmed by 0 bases and J by 4 bases, leaving 10 bases between them. The CDR3 runs to 15 residues. CDR1 is MGHRA, CDR2 YSYEKL, per germline. This chain's CDR3 is CASSQEGTKGNTIYF. The CDR3, as DNA: TGCGCCAGCAGCCAAGAAGGCACTAAAGGAAACACCATATATTTT.

CDR3 nucleotide sequence: TGCAGCGCCTTACCAGGGGGCGGTCAGCCCCAGCATTTT. Translated, it gives CSALPGGGQPQHF. The chain links TRBV29-1 to TRBJ1-5; 8 bases map to TRBD1. In germline, CDR1 is SQVTM, CDR2 ANQGSEA. The CDR3 has 13 amino acids. J lost 6 bases, V lost 7 bases, and 8 bases had no gene match.